Below, 15 T cell receptor beta chains from the same sample are listed, as sequenced in a study of CD8+ T cells in alopecia areata. Following extraction, RNA underwent reverse transcription to cDNA, which served as the sequencing template. Clones were read by immunoSEQ multiplex PCR, and TCRdb kept only the in-frame ones, dropping some. Of 80,000 to 100,000 clones listed, approximately 42% were seen once; the top ten hold around 1.4%. The specimen sequenced was CD4+ T cells sorted from blood. The receptors were gathered from a human donor with alopecia areata.

The chain has TRBV29-1 and TRBJ2-5; 7 positions agree with TRBD1. The V gene end was trimmed by 5 bases and the J gene end by 5 bases; junction bases not matched to a gene: 8. From germline, CDR1 is SQVTM and CDR2 ANQGSEA. The CDR3 has 13 residues. The CDR3 is CSVRDSPSETQYF. CDR3 sequence (DNA): TGCAGCGTTCGGGACAGTCCGTCGGAGACCCAGTACTTC.

This clone was seen more than once but under ten times. It is likely a read error, because the conserved phenylalanine at the end of the CDR3 is missing. The DNA is left out, because the CDR3 cannot be placed on it with certainty; the CDR3 is given as TCRdb lists it. The rearrangement links TRBV15 to TRBJ2-7; the table's TRBD1 call for D was not verified on the DNA. Germline CDR1 LNHNV, CDR2 YYDKDF (reference sequence). 14 amino acids form the CDR3, both terminal residues included. This CDR3 reads CATSRDLATQSKML.

This rearrangement joins TRBV5-6 to TRBJ2-2; no reliable D call. The CDR3 totals 13 residues. The V gene lost 4 bases and the J gene lost 6 bases, with 10 bases spanning the gap. CDR1 and CDR2 from the germline V gene are SGHDT and YYEEEE. CDR3 DNA sequence: TGTGCCAGCAGCGGGTGGGGTCCCGGGGAGCTGTTTTTT. Translation gives CASSGWGPGELFF.

This clone was counted between two and nine times. The chain carries TRBV28 and TRBJ2-7, with a tentative D call TRBD1 (6 bases). CDR3 length: 13 residues. Trimming removed 2 bases at V and 3 bases at J, with 8 bases between. Germline-derived CDR1 and CDR2 are MDHEN and SYDVKM. The CDR3, as DNA: TGTGCCAGCAGTTTAACAGGGAACTACGAGCAGTACTTC. Translation: CASSLTGNYEQYF.

CDR3 amino acids: CSAATSTEQYF. The CDR3 region has the DNA TGCAGTGCTGCTACTAGCACCGAGCAGTACTTC. The V gene is TRBV20-1, the J gene TRBJ2-7; D may be TRBD2 (6 bases). This CDR3 has 11 amino acids. Germline V gives CDR1 DFQATT, CDR2 SNEGSKA (reference sequence). V dropped 5 bases and J dropped 6 bases, with 11 bases sitting between them.

This sequence joins TRBV5-1 and TRBJ2-1; D is ambiguous. The V gene's germline CDR1 is SGHRS and CDR2 YFSETQ. V was cut by 6 bases and J by 0 bases, with 13 bases left in between. The CDR3 loop spans 15 amino acids. The CDR3 bases are TGCGCCAGCACCGGTCGCAGGAGCTCCTACAATGAGCAGTTCTTC. It is translated as CASTGRRSSYNEQFF.

The sample holds one count of this clone. The chain joins TRBV15 to TRBJ2-5, with D perhaps TRBD1 (6 bases). There are 12 residues in the CDR3. Germline CDR1 LNHNV, CDR2 YYDKDF (reference sequence). V was pared by 9 bases and J by 5 bases, with 13 bases between. The CDR3 DNA follows: TGTGCCACTAGCCCAGGGGTCGAGACCCAGTACTTC. Protein product: CATSPGVETQYF.

This clone was seen a handful of times. The chain combines TRBV29-1 with TRBJ2-1; TRBD1 matches 9 bases. This CDR3 contains 13 residues. With 6 bases clipped from V and 9 bases from J, the junction kept 9 bases outside the gene matches. The V gene's germline CDR1 is SQVTM and CDR2 ANQGSEA. The CDR3: CSVTGTGTFEQFF. As DNA, the CDR3 is TGCAGCGTCACCGGGACAGGGACATTTGAGCAGTTCTTC.

This clone occurred a few times. This chain uses TRBV29-1 with TRBJ2-5; D could derive from TRBD1 or TRBD2 (5 bases each). This CDR3 is built from 14 residues. V was pared by 5 bases and J by 1 base, with 14 bases between. The germline CDR1 and CDR2 sequences are SQVTM and ANQGSEA. In DNA form, the CDR3 reads TGCAGCGTTCGACCGGGACGGTCCCAAGAGACCCAGTACTTC. Encoded protein: CSVRPGRSQETQYF.

This clone occurred a few times. The gene calls are TRBV6-6 and TRBJ2-5; the D is unclear. This CDR3 region has 11 residues. The germline V and J ends were trimmed by 2 bases and 4 bases, with 2 bases remaining between them. Per the germline V gene, CDR1 is MNHNY and CDR2 is SVGAGI (reference sequence). For the CDR3, the DNA is TGTGCCAGCAGTTACCTAGAGACCCAGTACTTC. This encodes CASSYLETQYF.

This chain uses TRBV5-1 with TRBJ2-5, with D perhaps being TRBD1 or TRBD2 (5 bases each). The CDR3 runs 17 residues. V lost 0 bases and J 0 bases, leaving 15 bases between the germline ends. The germline V gene has CDR1 SGHRS and CDR2 YFSETQ. DNA of the CDR3: TGCGCCAGCAGCTTGGCGGGGACGGAATCGTACCAAGAGACCCAGTACTTC. Encoded protein: CASSLAGTESYQETQYF.

This clone was seen more than once but under ten times. The genes are TRBV18 and TRBJ2-2, with 9 positions matching TRBD1. V was clipped by 7 bases and J by 3 bases; unmatched bases: 3. The CDR3 has 14 residues. In germline, CDR1 is KGHSH, CDR2 LQKENI. CDR3 loop: CASCRTGDTGELFF. CDR3 bases: TGTGCCAGCTGCCGGACAGGGGACACCGGGGAGCTGTTTTTT.

This clone has only a few counts. This sample also contains other DNA sequences that code for the same CDR3. V usage is TRBV5-1 and J usage is TRBJ2-7, with no clear D. V shed 0 bases and J shed 4 bases, with 2 bases lying between them. CDR1 and CDR2 (germline): SGHRS, YFSETQ. The CDR3 is 11 amino acids. The CDR3 DNA is TGCGCCAGCAGCTTGGGTTACGAGCAGTACTTC. Translation gives CASSLGYEQYF.

The chain links TRBV6-5 to TRBJ1-2; D possibly corresponds to TRBD1 (5 bases). Deletions cut 2 bases from V and 3 bases from J, with 10 bases between. The germline gives CDR1 MNHEY, CDR2 SVGAGI. This CDR3 is 14 amino acids long. CDR3 in amino acids: CASSYLRGYYGYTF. CDR3 nucleotide sequence: TGTGCCAGCAGTTACCTCCGGGGGTACTATGGCTACACCTTC.

The chain employs TRBV6-5 and TRBJ2-5, with TRBD2 matching over 12 bases. J was trimmed by 3 bases and V by 6 bases; bases with no gene match: 5. From germline, CDR1 is MNHEY and CDR2 SVGAGI. This CDR3 has 15 residues. The CDR3 DNA follows: TGTGCCAGCAGGATCGGACTAGCGGGGAAAGAGACCCAGTACTTC. Amino acid sequence: CASRIGLAGKETQYF.